Following are 2 T cell receptor beta chains from one sample sequenced in a study of blood T cell repertoires in COVID-19. TCRdb's table, derived via immunoSEQ multiplex PCR, lists solely in-frame clones and lacks some. The sample lists about 23,000 clones; about four fifths were seen once. Input material: peripheral blood. The receptors were sampled from a man aged 45-60 years with COVID-19, enrolled during active disease.

By share, this clone counts as medium-sized. The chain has TRBV2 and TRBJ2-2; TRBD1 matches at 10 bases. The V segment lost 5 bases and the J segment 5 bases; nucleotides outside the gene matches: 5. The CDR3 consists of 15 residues. Per the germline V gene, CDR1 is SNHLY and CDR2 is FYNNEI. The CDR3 region is CASSRQGAGTGELFF. As DNA, the CDR3 is TGTGCCAGCAGTCGACAGGGGGCAGGGACCGGGGAGCTGTTTTTT.

The genes are TRBV30 and TRBJ2-1, with 10 bases matching TRBD2. Per germline, CDR1 GTSNPN and CDR2 SVGIG (reference sequence). The length of the CDR3 is 19 residues. Trimming removed 1 base from V and 4 bases from J; junction bases left unmatched: 16. DNA of the CDR3: TGTGCCTGGAGTGGTTTTGGTTCCCAAATAGCGGGGGGTTACAATGAGCAGTTCTTC. Protein sequence: CAWSGFGSQIAGGYNEQFF.